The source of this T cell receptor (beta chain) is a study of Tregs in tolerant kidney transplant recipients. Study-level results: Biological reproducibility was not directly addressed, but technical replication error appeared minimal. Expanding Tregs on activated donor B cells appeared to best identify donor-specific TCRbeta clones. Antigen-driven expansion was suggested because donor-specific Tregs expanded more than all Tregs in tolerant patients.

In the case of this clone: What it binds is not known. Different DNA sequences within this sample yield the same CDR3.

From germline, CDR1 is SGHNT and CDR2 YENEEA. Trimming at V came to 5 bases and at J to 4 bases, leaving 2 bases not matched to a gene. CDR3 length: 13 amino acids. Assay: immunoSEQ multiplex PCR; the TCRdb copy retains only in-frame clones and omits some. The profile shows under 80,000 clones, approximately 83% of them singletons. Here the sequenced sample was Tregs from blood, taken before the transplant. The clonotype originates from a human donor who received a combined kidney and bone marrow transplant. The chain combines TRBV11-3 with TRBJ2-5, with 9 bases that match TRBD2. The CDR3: CASSLAGLETQYF. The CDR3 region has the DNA TGTGCCAGCAGCCTAGCGGGGTTAGAGACCCAGTACTTC.